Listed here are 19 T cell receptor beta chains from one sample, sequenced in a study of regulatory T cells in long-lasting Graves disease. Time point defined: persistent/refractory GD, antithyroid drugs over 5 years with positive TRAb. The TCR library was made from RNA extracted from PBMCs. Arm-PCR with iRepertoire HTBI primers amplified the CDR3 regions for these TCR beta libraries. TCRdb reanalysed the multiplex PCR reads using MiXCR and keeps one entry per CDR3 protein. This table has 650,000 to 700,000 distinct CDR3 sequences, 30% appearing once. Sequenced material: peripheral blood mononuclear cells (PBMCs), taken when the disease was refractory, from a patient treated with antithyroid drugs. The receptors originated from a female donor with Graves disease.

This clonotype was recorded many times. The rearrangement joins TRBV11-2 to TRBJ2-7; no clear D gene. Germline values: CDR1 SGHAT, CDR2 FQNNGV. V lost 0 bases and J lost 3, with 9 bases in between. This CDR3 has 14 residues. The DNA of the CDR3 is TGTGCCAGCAGCTTAGATCCAGTACGCTACGAGCAGTACTTC. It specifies CASSLDPVRYEQYF.

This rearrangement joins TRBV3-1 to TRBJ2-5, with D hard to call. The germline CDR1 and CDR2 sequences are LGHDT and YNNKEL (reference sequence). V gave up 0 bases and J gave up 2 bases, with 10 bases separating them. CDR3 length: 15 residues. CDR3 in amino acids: CASSQDLLTQETQYF. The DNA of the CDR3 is TGTGCCAGCAGCCAAGACCTACTGACTCAAGAGACCCAGTACTTC.

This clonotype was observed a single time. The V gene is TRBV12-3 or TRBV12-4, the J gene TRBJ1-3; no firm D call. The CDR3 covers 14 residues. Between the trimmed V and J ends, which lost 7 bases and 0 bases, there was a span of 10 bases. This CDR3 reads CASTPDDSGNTIYF. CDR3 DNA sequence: TGTGCCAGCACCCCCGACGACTCTGGAAACACCATATATTTT.

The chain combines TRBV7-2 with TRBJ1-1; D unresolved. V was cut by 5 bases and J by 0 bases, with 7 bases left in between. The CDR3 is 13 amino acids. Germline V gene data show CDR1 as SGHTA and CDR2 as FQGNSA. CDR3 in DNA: TGTGCCAGCAGCCAATGGGTGAACACTGAAGCTTTCTTT. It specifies CASSQWVNTEAFF.

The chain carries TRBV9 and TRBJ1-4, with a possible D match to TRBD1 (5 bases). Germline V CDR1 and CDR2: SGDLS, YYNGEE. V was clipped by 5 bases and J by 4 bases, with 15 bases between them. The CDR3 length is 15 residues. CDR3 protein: CASSPTGQFNEKLFF. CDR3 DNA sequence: TGTGCCAGCAGTCCCACGGGGCAGTTTAATGAAAAACTGTTTTTT.

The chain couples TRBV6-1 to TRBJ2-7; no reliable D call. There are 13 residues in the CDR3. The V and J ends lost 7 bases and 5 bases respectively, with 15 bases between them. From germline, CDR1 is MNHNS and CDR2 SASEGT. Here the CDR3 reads CASTAPQSDEQYF. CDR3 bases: TGTGCCAGCACCGCACCTCAGAGCGACGAGCAGTACTTC.

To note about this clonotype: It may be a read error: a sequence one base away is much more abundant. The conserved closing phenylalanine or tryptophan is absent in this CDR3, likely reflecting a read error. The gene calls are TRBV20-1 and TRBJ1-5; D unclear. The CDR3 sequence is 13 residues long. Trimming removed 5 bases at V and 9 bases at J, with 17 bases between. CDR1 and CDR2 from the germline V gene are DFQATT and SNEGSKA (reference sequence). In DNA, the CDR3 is TGCAGTGCTCAAGCCCCTGGAAAGGGGCCCCAGCATCTT. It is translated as CSAQAPGKGPQHL.

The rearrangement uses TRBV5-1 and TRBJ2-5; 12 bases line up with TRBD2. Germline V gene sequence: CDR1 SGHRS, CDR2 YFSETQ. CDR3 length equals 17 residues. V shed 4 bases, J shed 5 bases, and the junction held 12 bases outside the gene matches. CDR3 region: CASSLQPGLAGTETQYF. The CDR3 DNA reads TGCGCCAGCAGCCTGCAACCGGGACTAGCGGGTACCGAGACCCAGTACTTC. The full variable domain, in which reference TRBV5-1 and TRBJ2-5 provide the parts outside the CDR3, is KAGVTQTPRYLIKTRGQQVTLSCSPISGHRSVSWYQQTPGQGLQFLFEYFSETQRNKGNFPGRFSGRQFSNSRSEMNVSTLELGDSALYLCASSLQPGLAGTETQYFGPGTRLLVL.

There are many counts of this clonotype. CDR3 amino acids: CASTIPGTGDGYTF. Here the CDR3 DNA reads TGTGCCAGCACCATACCGGGGACAGGAGATGGCTACACCTTC. The V and J genes are TRBV6-1 and TRBJ1-2, with 8 bases that match TRBD1. The CDR3 runs to 14 residues. Germline V gives CDR1 MNHNS, CDR2 SASEGT. V was pared by 7 bases and J by 6 bases, with 10 bases of the junction left unmatched.

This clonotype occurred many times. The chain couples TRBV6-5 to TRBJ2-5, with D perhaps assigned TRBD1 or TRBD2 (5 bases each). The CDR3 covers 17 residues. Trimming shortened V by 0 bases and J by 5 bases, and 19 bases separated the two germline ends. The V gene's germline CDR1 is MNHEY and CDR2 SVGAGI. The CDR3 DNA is TGTGCCAGCAGTTACTCGGACCTGGGGACCTACGGGGAGACCCAGTACTTC. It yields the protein CASSYSDLGTYGETQYF.

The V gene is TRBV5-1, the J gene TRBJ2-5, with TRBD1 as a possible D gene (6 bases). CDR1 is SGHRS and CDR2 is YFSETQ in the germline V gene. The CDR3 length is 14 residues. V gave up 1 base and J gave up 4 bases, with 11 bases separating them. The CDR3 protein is CASSLIQGLETQYF. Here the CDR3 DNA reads TGCGCCAGCAGCTTGATTCAGGGGCTAGAGACCCAGTACTTC.

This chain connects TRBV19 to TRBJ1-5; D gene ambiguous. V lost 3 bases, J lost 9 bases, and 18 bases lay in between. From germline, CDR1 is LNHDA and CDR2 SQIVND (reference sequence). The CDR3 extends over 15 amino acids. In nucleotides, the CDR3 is TGTGCCAGTAGTATGTCCAGGTCGTACGGTTCGCCCCAGCATTTT. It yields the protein CASSMSRSYGSPQHF.

CDR3 bases: TGTGCCAGCAGTTTAAGAGGAATCTCCTACGAGCAGTACTTC. Translation gives CASSLRGISYEQYF. V gene TRBV28 combines with J gene TRBJ2-7, with D uncertain. V gave up 2 bases and J gave up 0 bases, with 8 bases separating them. This CDR3 is 14 amino acids long. The germline gives CDR1 MDHEN, CDR2 SYDVKM.

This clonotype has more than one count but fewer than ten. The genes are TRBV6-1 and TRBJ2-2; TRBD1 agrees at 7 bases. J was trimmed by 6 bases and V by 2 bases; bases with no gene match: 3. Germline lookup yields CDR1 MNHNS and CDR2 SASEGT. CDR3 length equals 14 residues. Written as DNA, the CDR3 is TGTGCCAGCAGTGAAACAGGGGCGCCCGGGGAGCTGTTTTTT. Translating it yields CASSETGAPGELFF.

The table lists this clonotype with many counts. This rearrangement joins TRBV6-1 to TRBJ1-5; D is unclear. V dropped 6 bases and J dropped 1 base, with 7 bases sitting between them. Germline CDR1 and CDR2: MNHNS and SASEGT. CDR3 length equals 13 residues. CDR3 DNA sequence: TGTGCCAGCAGGTTAAGGAGCAATCAGCCCCAGCATTTT. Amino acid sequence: CASRLRSNQPQHF.

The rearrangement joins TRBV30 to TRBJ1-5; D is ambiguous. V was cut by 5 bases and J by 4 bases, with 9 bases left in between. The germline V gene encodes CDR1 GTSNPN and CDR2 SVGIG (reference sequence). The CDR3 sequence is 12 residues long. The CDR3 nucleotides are TGTGCCTGGGACCACGATAATCAGCCCCAGCATTTT. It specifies CAWDHDNQPQHF.

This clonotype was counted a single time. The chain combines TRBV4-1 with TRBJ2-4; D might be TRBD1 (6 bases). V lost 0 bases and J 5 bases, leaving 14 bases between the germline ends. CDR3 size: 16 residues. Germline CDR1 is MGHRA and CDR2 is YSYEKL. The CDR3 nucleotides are TGCGCCAGCAGCCAAGATTTGGGGGCGTCCGAAAACATTCAGTACTTC. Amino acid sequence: CASSQDLGASENIQYF.

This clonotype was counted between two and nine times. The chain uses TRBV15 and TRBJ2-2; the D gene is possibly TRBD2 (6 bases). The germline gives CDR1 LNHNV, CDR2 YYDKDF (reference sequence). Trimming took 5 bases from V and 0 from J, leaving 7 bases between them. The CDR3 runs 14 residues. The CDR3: CATSRGANTGELFF. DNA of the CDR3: TGTGCCACCAGCCGCGGGGCGAACACCGGGGAGCTGTTTTTT.

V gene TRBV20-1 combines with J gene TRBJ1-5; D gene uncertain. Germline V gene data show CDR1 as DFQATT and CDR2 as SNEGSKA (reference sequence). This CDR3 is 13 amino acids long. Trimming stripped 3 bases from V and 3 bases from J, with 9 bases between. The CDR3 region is CSASASTNQPQHF. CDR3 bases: TGCAGTGCTAGCGCCAGTACCAATCAGCCCCAGCATTTT.